These T cell receptor beta chains were read from a single sample in a study of CD4 and CD8 cells across lung adenocarcinoma regions. MiXCR, applied by TCRdb to the PCR reads, yields one record per CDR3 protein. The repertoire has 25,000 to 30,000 distinct CDR3 sequences, 53% of them found once; the top ten carry under 50%. The material sequenced was CD8+ T cells from the center of a lung tumor. These receptor sequences come from a male donor with lung adenocarcinoma. The CD4 and CD8 labels of this study may be unreliable. Both conserved end residues are part of each CDR3. The D gene is left open where the match is weak. Not all rows give a size; the values are once, few, many and, for expanded clones, a class.

length: 13
size: NA
D: NA
J: TRBJ2-4
V: TRBV6-4
DNA: TGTGCCAGGGGTCTGTGTAGCACAGATACTCAGTACTTC
CDR3: CARGLCSTDTQYF

length: 14
size: NA
D: TRBD2
J: TRBJ2-4
V: TRBV10-2
DNA: TGCGCGGGGAGCGGGGGCTGTGACCAAGACATTCAGTACTTC
CDR3: CAGSGGCDQDIQYF

length: 14
size: medium-sized
D: NA
J: TRBJ2-7
V: TRBV6-5
DNA: TGTGCCAGCAGCAAGACGGTGGGGGCCTACGAGCAGTACTTC
CDR3: CASSKTVGAYEQYF

length: 16
size: NA
D: NA
J: TRBJ2-4
V: TRBV28
DNA: TGTGCCAGCGCTGGCCTCAGGGGCGAGGCCAAAAACATCCAGTACTTC
CDR3: CASAGLRGEAKNIQYF

length: 15
size: NA
D: TRBD2
J: TRBJ2-5
V: TRBV6-1
DNA: TGTGCCAGGGGGGGGACGGGCCGACACACAGATACCCAGTACTTC
CDR3: CARGGTGRHTDTQYF

length: 19
size: NA
D: NA
J: TRBJ2-5
V: TRBV6-1
DNA: TGTGCCAGCACCCCGAAAGGGGGCGTTAGATCCGGGGGGCAAGAGACCCAGTACTTC
CDR3: CASTPKGGVRSGGQETQYF

length: 14
size: few
D: NA
J: TRBJ2-1
V: TRBV29-1
DNA: TGCAGCGTGGGGTCCCCGGGTCTGTACAATGAGCAGTTCTTC
CDR3: CSVGSPGLYNEQFF

length: 13
size: NA
D: NA
J: TRBJ2-7
V: TRBV6-1
DNA: TGTGCCAGCGAGGTCGGGGGAAAAGATACGCAGTACTTC
CDR3: CASEVGGKDTQYF

length: 14
size: many
D: NA
J: TRBJ2-7
V: TRBV20-1
DNA: TGCAGTGCTAGCATACAAGGGCGGGGATACGAGCAGTACTTC
CDR3: CSASIQGRGYEQYF

length: 15
size: NA
D: TRBD2
J: TRBJ2-5
V: TRBV10-1
DNA: TGCGCCAGCAGTGTTGGGACTAGCGGGACAGAGACCCAGTACTTC
CDR3: CASSVGTSGTETQYF

length: 16
size: NA
D: NA
J: TRBJ2-3
V: TRBV6-1
DNA: TGTGCCAGCACGGGGGCCGGGAGAGGTGACCAAGAGACGCAGTATTTC
CDR3: CASTGAGRGDQETQYF

length: 14
size: once
D: NA
J: TRBJ2-1
V: TRBV6-1
DNA: TGTGCCAGCAGTGAAGATTGGAAGGGCGGGGAGCTGTTCTTC
CDR3: CASSEDWKGGELFF

length: 15
size: NA
D: NA
J: TRBJ2-7
V: TRBV5-6
DNA: TGTGCCAGCAGCTTCAGGACGGCTAGCTCCTACGAGCAGTACTTC
CDR3: CASSFRTASSYEQYF

length: 10
size: NA
D: NA
J: TRBJ2-5
V: TRBV27
DNA: TGTGCCAGCAGGCGACAGAGGTGGTTCTTC
CDR3: CASRRQRWFF

length: 16
size: NA
D: TRBD2
J: TRBJ2-4
V: TRBV6-1
DNA: TGTGCCAGCCGCGTCGCGGGGGAGGGAGCCAAAAACACGCAGTATTTC
CDR3: CASRVAGEGAKNTQYF

length: 12
size: NA
D: NA
J: TRBJ1-3
V: TRBV6-5
DNA: TGTGCCAGCAGTTACGTCGGGAACACCATATATTTT
CDR3: CASSYVGNTIYF

length: 14
size: many
D: NA
J: TRBJ2-7
V: TRBV10-2
DNA: TGCGCCAGCAGTGAGCGCCCGGGCATTTACGAGCAGTACTTC
CDR3: CASSERPGIYEQYF

length: 15
size: NA
D: TRBD2
J: TRBJ2-4
V: TRBV10-2
DNA: TGCGCCAGCAGTGAACTAGCGGGAGGCAAAAACATGCAGTACTTT
CDR3: CASSELAGGKNMQYF

length: 14
size: NA
D: NA
J: TRBJ2-1
V: TRBV7-3
DNA: TGTGCCAGCAGCTTAAAGCTAGCTGGTGGTGAGCAGTTCTTC
CDR3: CASSLKLAGGEQFF

length: 16
size: many
D: TRBD2
J: TRBJ2-1
V: TRBV10-1
DNA: TGCGCCAGCAGTGCAGGACTAGCGGGAGGGAACAATGAGCAGTTCTTC
CDR3: CASSAGLAGGNNEQFF

length: 14
size: many
D: NA
J: TRBJ1-2
V: TRBV6-1
DNA: TGTGCCAGCAGTCCCGCAGGAGCTAACTATGGCTACACCTTC
CDR3: CASSPAGANYGYTF

length: 16
size: NA
D: NA
J: TRBJ2-7
V: TRBV10-1
DNA: TGCGCCAGCGTGGGTCCCGGGGGCCGGAACACAGAGACGCAGTACTTC
CDR3: CASVGPGGRNTETQYF

length: 16
size: NA
D: TRBD2
J: TRBJ2-7
V: TRBV7-8
DNA: TGTGCCAGCAGCCGCGGTGGGGCGGGGGACTCCTACGAGCAGTACTTC
CDR3: CASSRGGAGDSYEQYF

length: 15
size: NA
D: NA
J: TRBJ2-3
V: TRBV6-1
DNA: TGTGCCAGCAGCCCTGGGGGCAGCGTCTCAGATACGCAGTATTTC
CDR3: CASSPGGSVSDTQYF

length: 16
size: NA
D: NA
J: TRBJ2-3
V: TRBV6-1
DNA: TGTGCCAGCGGGGGTTTCGGGGGCGGGGACGTAGAGACGCAGTATTTC
CDR3: CASGGFGGGDVETQYF

length: 14
size: once
D: NA
J: TRBJ2-3
V: TRBV6-1
DNA: TGTGCCAGCAGACTAGCCGGAGGCCAAGAGACGCAGTATTTT
CDR3: CASRLAGGQETQYF

length: 15
size: NA
D: TRBD1
J: TRBJ2-4
V: TRBV6-1
DNA: TGTGCCAGCAGTGAATTTGAGGGGGCCATAGACATTCAGTACTTT
CDR3: CASSEFEGAIDIQYF

length: 15
size: NA
D: TRBD2
J: TRBJ2-4
V: TRBV10-2
DNA: TGCGCCAGCAGTCGGAGGAGCGGGGCCAAAGACACTCAGTACTTT
CDR3: CASSRRSGAKDTQYF

length: 14
size: many
D: NA
J: TRBJ1-4
V: TRBV6-5
DNA: TGTGCCAGCAGTTTGTCGGTCCTTAATGAAAAACTGTTTTTT
CDR3: CASSLSVLNEKLFF

length: 12
size: few
D: TRBD2
J: TRBJ2-5
V: TRBV6-1
DNA: TGTGCTTTTAGCGGGGAGGGAGAGACCCAGTACTTC
CDR3: CAFSGEGETQYF

length: 14
size: NA
D: NA
J: TRBJ2-3
V: TRBV6-4
DNA: TGTGCCAGCAGTGAGCAGGGATTCACAGATATTCAGTACTTT
CDR3: CASSEQGFTDIQYF

length: 17
size: once
D: NA
J: TRBJ2-4
V: TRBV10-1
DNA: TGCGCCAGCACAACGGGGAGCGGAAGCCGAGCCAAAGAGATTCAGTACTTC
CDR3: CASTTGSGSRAKEIQYF

length: 14
size: NA
D: TRBD1
J: TRBJ2-4
V: TRBV10-1
DNA: TGCGCCGGCAGGGGGCTGTGTGCCACAGATATTCAGTACTTC
CDR3: CAGRGLCATDIQYF

length: 15
size: few
D: TRBD2
J: TRBJ2-5
V: TRBV6-1
DNA: TGTGCCAGCCGAGAAGCGGGGGGTCCCCGAGAGACCCAGTACTTC
CDR3: CASREAGGPRETQYF

length: 14
size: NA
D: TRBD2
J: TRBJ2-4
V: TRBV10-2
DNA: TGCGCGGGGAGCGGGGGCCGTGACAAAAACATCCAGTACTTC
CDR3: CAGSGGRDKNIQYF

length: 16
size: few
D: NA
J: TRBJ2-3
V: TRBV6-1
DNA: TGTGCCAGCAGTGAAGCCGGGATGTGGGCTAAAGATACGCAGTATTTT
CDR3: CASSEAGMWAKDTQYF

length: 15
size: NA
D: NA
J: TRBJ2-4
V: TRBV27
DNA: TGTGCCAGCAGCCCAGCGGGCCCGGCCCAAGACACCCAGTACTTC
CDR3: CASSPAGPAQDTQYF

length: 15
size: NA
D: TRBD1
J: TRBJ1-2
V: TRBV6-1
DNA: TGTGCCAGCAACACACAGGGGGGCTCACACTATGGCTACACCTTC
CDR3: CASNTQGGSHYGYTF

length: 16
size: NA
D: TRBD1
J: TRBJ2-3
V: TRBV6-1
DNA: TGTGCCAGCAGTGAAGCCGGGACAGGGGATGGGGAGACGCAGTACTTT
CDR3: CASSEAGTGDGETQYF

length: 12
size: NA
D: NA
J: TRBJ1-2
V: TRBV29-1
DNA: TGCAGCGTTGAAGACAATAACTATGGCTACACCTTC
CDR3: CSVEDNNYGYTF

length: 20
size: few
D: NA
J: TRBJ2-2
V: TRBV6-5
DNA: TGTGCCAGCAGTTACTCGGGTCCAGGGCTTACAACGATCTACACCGGGGAGCTGTTTTTT
CDR3: CASSYSGPGLTTIYTGELFF

length: 15
size: NA
D: NA
J: TRBJ2-4
V: TRBV27
DNA: TGTGCCAGGGGCCTCGCGGGTGCTGACCAAGACACCCAGTACTTC
CDR3: CARGLAGADQDTQYF

length: 14
size: NA
D: NA
J: TRBJ2-1
V: TRBV3-1
DNA: TGTGCCAGCAGCCAACGTGACAGATTCAATGAGCAGTTCTTC
CDR3: CASSQRDRFNEQFF

length: 13
size: NA
D: NA
J: TRBJ2-5
V: TRBV6-1
DNA: TGTGCCAGCAGGAGGACGGCGTGGGGGACCCAGTACTTC
CDR3: CASRRTAWGTQYF

length: 15
size: NA
D: TRBD1
J: TRBJ2-1
V: TRBV10-2
DNA: TGCGCCAGCAGTGAGGGGACAGGCGGACGCAATGAGCAGTTCTTC
CDR3: CASSEGTGGRNEQFF

length: 15
size: NA
D: TRBD1
J: TRBJ2-7
V: TRBV6-1
DNA: TGTGCCAGCAAATTGAGGACAGGGGGGGCTTACGAGCAGTACTTC
CDR3: CASKLRTGGAYEQYF

length: 15
size: many
D: TRBD1
J: TRBJ2-3
V: TRBV24-1
DNA: TGTGCCACCAGTTCCAGACAGGGTCCCACAGATACGCAGTATTTT
CDR3: CATSSRQGPTDTQYF

length: 15
size: NA
D: NA
J: TRBJ2-4
V: TRBV10-1
DNA: TGCGCCAGCAGTGAGGGACTGTGGGCCAAAAATATTCAGTACTTC
CDR3: CASSEGLWAKNIQYF

length: 14
size: NA
D: NA
J: TRBJ2-4
V: TRBV10-2
DNA: TGCGCGGGGAGCGTGTGGCGGGCCAAAAACACCCAGTACTTC
CDR3: CAGSVWRAKNTQYF

length: 14
size: few
D: NA
J: TRBJ1-1
V: TRBV5-1
DNA: TGCGCCAGCAGCTTGGACGTTTGGAACACTGAAGCTTTCTTT
CDR3: CASSLDVWNTEAFF

length: 15
size: many
D: NA
J: TRBJ1-6
V: TRBV28
DNA: TGTGCCAGCAGCACAGGGCCCGGGTATAATTCACCCCTCCACTTT
CDR3: CASSTGPGYNSPLHF

length: 16
size: NA
D: TRBD1
J: TRBJ2-4
V: TRBV9
DNA: TGTGCCAGCAGCTTCCGGGACAGCCCTGACAAAAACATTCAGTACTTC
CDR3: CASSFRDSPDKNIQYF

length: 18
size: NA
D: NA
J: TRBJ1-1
V: TRBV25-1
DNA: TGTGTCAGCAGTGACGACCTCATCATAGAGACAGTGAACACTGAAGCTTTCTTT
CDR3: CVSSDDLIIETVNTEAFF

length: 15
size: many
D: TRBD1
J: TRBJ2-5
V: TRBV9
DNA: TGTGCCAGCAGCGTGCAGGGGACAGGCCAAGAGACCCAGTACTTC
CDR3: CASSVQGTGQETQYF